Sequencing of this T cell receptor beta chain was carried out in a study of T cell clonality in common variable immunodeficiency. Clones were read by immunoSEQ multiplex PCR, and TCRdb kept only the in-frame ones, dropping some. This table holds 51,000 or so clones with no singletons; the top ten claim 2% to 2.5%. The V end was cut by 6 bases, the J end by 1 base, with 15 bases between. CDR3 length: 15 amino acids. CDR1 KGHSH and CDR2 LQKENI come from the germline V gene. Study-wide results and caveats: Reportedly, TCR beta sequences from common variable immunodeficiency showed fewer deletions and N-nucleotide insertions. Links between repertoire features and CVID complications were heterogeneity-limited. Shared TCRbeta clones were fewer between CVID subjects than controls.

This clone came up a few times. What it recognizes is unknown. Read data end 3 residues before the CDR3 end; the end is taken from the germline J gene. The sample holds other DNA sequences that translate to the same CDR3. The sequence came from a person aged 18-70 years in good health. Sequenced material: peripheral blood mononuclear cells. V usage is TRBV18 and J usage is TRBJ2-5, with D maybe TRBD2 (7 bases). The sequenced CDR3 bases are TGTGCCAGCTCCCCCCTGGGGGGGGCCCAAGAGACC. It encodes CASSPLGGAQET. The full CDR3 protein is CASSPLGGAQETQYF.